These 13 T cell receptor beta chains were all obtained from the same sample, sequenced in a study of patients and donors after allogeneic stem cell transplantation. TCRdb used MiXCR to reprocess the RT-PCR reads, holding one entry per CDR3 protein. This sample has fewer than 180,000 distinct CDR3 sequences, with 30% to 45% found just once. Sample: blood, either unsorted or a sorted T cell fraction (not recorded which). The receptors here all came from a human donor who was either an allogeneic HSCT recipient or a stem cell or donor lymphocyte infusion donor (not recorded which). It is not recorded whose cells these are; they may come from a transplant donor.

The chain combines TRBV12-3 or TRBV12-4 with TRBJ1-2, with D perhaps matching TRBD1 (5 bases). V dropped 6 bases and J dropped 5 bases, with 22 bases sitting between them. The CDR3 totals 16 residues. CDR3 amino acids: CASSPMVRGLGYGYTF. In DNA, the CDR3 is TGTGCCAGCAGCCCGATGGTAAGGGGATTAGGATATGGCTACACCTTC.

V is TRBV6-2 or TRBV6-3 and J is TRBJ2-1; 8 bases fit TRBD2. CDR1 is MNHEY, CDR2 SVGEGT, per germline. The CDR3 spans 13 residues. J lost 2 bases, V lost 6 bases, and 0 bases had no gene match. The CDR3 region has the DNA TGTGCCAGCAGCGGGGGGGCCTACAATGAGCAGTTCTTC. Its protein product is CASSGGAYNEQFF.

The genes are TRBV14 and TRBJ1-1; D gene uncertain. Trimming left V 4 bases short and J 2 bases short, with 14 bases between. This CDR3 comprises 15 residues. Germline assignment: CDR1 SGHDN and CDR2 FVKESK. The CDR3 reads CASSPLGRINTEAFF. The CDR3 coding sequence is TGTGCCAGCAGCCCTCTGGGCAGAATTAACACTGAAGCTTTCTTT.

This sequence joins TRBV12-3 or TRBV12-4 and TRBJ2-2; a weak D match, TRBD2 (7 bases). The CDR3 totals 14 residues. Trimming cost V 11 bases and J 6 bases, with 19 bases left between them. The CDR3 here is CAARGAVGSGELFF. The CDR3 nucleotides read TGTGCCGCCCGGGGGGCGGTGGGTTCCGGGGAGCTGTTTTTT.

The rearrangement joins TRBV12-3 or TRBV12-4 to TRBJ2-3; 8 bases match TRBD2. The CDR3 covers 15 residues. V lost 4 bases to trimming and J lost 2 bases; unmatched junction nucleotides: 5. Here the CDR3 reads CASSWPGGLTDTQYF. CDR3 bases: TGTGCCAGCAGTTGGCCGGGGGGGCTCACAGATACGCAGTATTTT.

This clonotype was observed many times. The chain links TRBV12-3 or TRBV12-4 to TRBJ1-1; D remains ambiguous. The CDR3 spans 14 residues. With 7 bases removed from V and 1 base from J, the gap between germline ends came to 13 bases. In DNA form, the CDR3 reads TGTGCCAGCACCCCGGGTCATGGGAACACTGAAGCTTTCTTT. Residues: CASTPGHGNTEAFF.

This clonotype was recorded a few times. The chain joins TRBV24-1 to TRBJ2-1; 7 bases fit TRBD1. Germline trimming cut 10 bases from V and 7 bases from J; bases unmatched to any gene: 6. CDR3 length: 12 amino acids. CDR1 is KGHDR, CDR2 SFDVKD, per germline. The CDR3, as DNA: TGTGCCACAGAGGGACAGCCTAATGAGCAGTTCTTC. It specifies CATEGQPNEQFF.

In this sample, this clonotype turned up a few times. CDR3 in DNA: TGCAGTGCTAGATCCTATGAAAAACTGTTTTTT. Protein product: CSARSYEKLFF. The chain employs TRBV20-1 and TRBJ1-4; no reliable D call. The germline V gene has CDR1 DFQATT and CDR2 SNEGSKA (reference sequence). The V end lost 2 bases, the J end lost 6 bases, and 4 bases lay between the germline ends. The CDR3 covers 11 residues.

This clonotype occurred a few times. V gene TRBV12-3 or TRBV12-4 combines with J gene TRBJ1-1; 7 bases agree with TRBD1. After removal of 3 bases from V and 6 bases from J, the junction contained 7 bases not matched to a gene. The CDR3 spans 14 residues. CDR3 coding DNA: TGTGCCAGCAGTTTGACAGGGCGCTCGGCTGAAGCTTTCTTT. The encoded protein is CASSLTGRSAEAFF.

J is TRBJ1-3 and V is TRBV4-3, with 8 bases matching TRBD1. This CDR3 is 18 amino acids long. The V gene's germline CDR1 is LGHNA and CDR2 YSLEER. V lost 1 base to trimming and J lost 1 base; unmatched junction nucleotides: 9. The CDR3 DNA follows: TGCGCCAGCAGCCAAGCCCTCGGACAGGGCGGGTCTGGAAACACCATATATTTT. Translation gives CASSQALGQGGSGNTIYF.

This clonotype has a handful of counts. V usage is TRBV20-1 and J usage is TRBJ2-7; 9 nucleotides agree with TRBD2. Germline V gives CDR1 DFQATT, CDR2 SNEGSKA (reference sequence). There are 16 residues in the CDR3. V gave up 1 base and J gave up 0 bases; unmatched junction bases: 7. CDR3 region: CSARGPIAGASYEQYF. As DNA, the CDR3 is TGCAGTGCTAGAGGCCCCATAGCGGGGGCCTCCTACGAGCAGTACTTC.

The chain links TRBV4-3 to TRBJ1-1; 10 bases align to TRBD1. This CDR3 region has 17 residues. Germline V lookup: CDR1 LGHNA, CDR2 YSLEER. After removal of 0 bases from V and 0 bases from J, the junction contained 4 bases not matched to a gene. CDR3 sequence (DNA): TGCGCCAGCAGCCAAGAGGGGACAGGGGTTTTGAACACTGAAGCTTTCTTT. This translates into CASSQEGTGVLNTEAFF.

This rearrangement joins TRBV27 to TRBJ2-1, with no clear D. The CDR3 is 13 residues long. The germline V gene encodes CDR1 MNHEY and CDR2 SMNVEV (reference sequence). The ends were cut back, 0 bases at V and 15 bases at J, with 15 bases in the middle. The CDR3: CASSLSGVGYTFF. The CDR3 DNA reads as TGTGCCAGCAGTTTATCGGGTGTGGGATACACGTTCTTC.